This section outlines one T cell receptor (beta chain) sequence together with its context. The V gene end was trimmed by 4 bases and the J gene end by 1 base; junction bases not matched to a gene: 5. Looked up from germline, CDR1 is SEHNR and CDR2 is FQNEAQ (reference sequence). The CDR3 length is 15 residues. The assay was immunoSEQ multiplex PCR, and TCRdb's table has in-frame clones only and misses some. The sample includes 10,000 to 15,000 clones, 60% to 80% seen only once; the top ten take about 35%. This specimen comes from a study of blood T cell repertoires in COVID-19. For the study at large: Sites in the United States, Italy and Spain provided acute and convalescent COVID-19 samples. The cDNA or gDNA used as material had been derived from T cells, B-cell-depleted T cells, or PBMCs.

The sequence derives from a human donor in a cohort sampled during active COVID-19. The sequencing sample was made of peripheral blood. V is TRBV7-9 and J is TRBJ1-1, with TRBD1 identical over 8 bases. CDR3 DNA: TGTGCCAGCAGCTCCCGACAGGGGCCGAACACTGAAGCTTTCTTT. This sequence encodes CASSSRQGPNTEAFF.